This record covers a single TCR beta chain. This sample is part of a study of OX40 agonist ivuxolimab in advanced cancers. Overall study context: Aged roughly 23 to 85 with a mean of approximately 60 years, they were approximately 79% male. Eligibility admitted prior anti-PD-1, anti-PD-L1 or anti-CTLA-4 therapy; 30% to 40% had some.

V was pared by 0 bases and J by 0 bases, with 7 bases between. CDR1 is SGDLS and CDR2 is YYNGEE in the germline V gene. The CDR3 runs 15 residues. The method was immunoSEQ multiplex PCR; TCRdb's version includes in-frame clones alone and lacks a portion of them. The sample has tens of thousands of clones; roughly 91% are singletons. The sample was CD4+ or CD8+ T cells sorted from blood, taken in a trial of the OX40 agonist ivuxolimab. The TCR comes from an adult with an advanced solid tumor such as melanoma, head and neck, liver or kidney cancer. The rearrangement links TRBV9 to TRBJ2-1; D call uncertain. This CDR3 reads CASSVALSSYNEQFF. In DNA, the CDR3 is TGTGCCAGCAGCGTAGCACTAAGCTCCTACAATGAGCAGTTCTTC.